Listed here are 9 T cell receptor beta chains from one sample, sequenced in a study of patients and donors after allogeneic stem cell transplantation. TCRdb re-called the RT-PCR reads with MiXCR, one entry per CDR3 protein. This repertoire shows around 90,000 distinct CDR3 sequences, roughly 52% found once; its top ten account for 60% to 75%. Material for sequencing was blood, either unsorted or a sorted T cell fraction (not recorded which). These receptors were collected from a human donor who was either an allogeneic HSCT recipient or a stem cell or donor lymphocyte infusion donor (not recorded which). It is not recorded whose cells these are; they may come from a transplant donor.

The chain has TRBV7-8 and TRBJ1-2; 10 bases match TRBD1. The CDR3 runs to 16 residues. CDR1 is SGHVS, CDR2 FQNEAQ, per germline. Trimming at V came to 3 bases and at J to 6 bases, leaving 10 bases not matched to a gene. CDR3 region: CASSFRMPGTGDGYTF. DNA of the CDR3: TGTGCCAGCAGCTTTAGGATGCCCGGGACAGGGGATGGCTACACCTTC.

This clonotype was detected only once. In DNA, the CDR3 is TGTGCCAGCAGTTCCTCCAGGGTGGTGAACACTGAAGCTTTCTTT. As protein: CASSSSRVVNTEAFF. The rearrangement links TRBV6-2 or TRBV6-3 to TRBJ1-1; possibly TRBD1 for D (5 bases). CDR3 length: 15 amino acids. Between the trimmed V and J ends, which lost 4 bases and 0 bases, there was a span of 12 bases. Per germline, CDR1 MNHEY and CDR2 SVGEGT.

The CDR3 DNA sequence: TGTGCCAGCAGCCCGCTCCTTGCAACTAATGAAAAACTGTTTTTT. It codes for CASSPLLATNEKLFF. This chain joins TRBV7-9 and TRBJ1-4; D gene ambiguous. Germline values: CDR1 SEHNR, CDR2 FQNEAQ (reference sequence). V was clipped by 5 bases and J by 0 bases, with 10 bases between them. This CDR3 region has 15 residues.

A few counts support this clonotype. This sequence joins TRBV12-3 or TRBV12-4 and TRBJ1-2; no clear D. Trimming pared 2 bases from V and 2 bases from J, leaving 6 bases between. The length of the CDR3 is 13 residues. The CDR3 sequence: CASSLLENYGYTF. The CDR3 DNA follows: TGTGCCAGCAGTTTATTAGAGAACTATGGCTACACCTTC.

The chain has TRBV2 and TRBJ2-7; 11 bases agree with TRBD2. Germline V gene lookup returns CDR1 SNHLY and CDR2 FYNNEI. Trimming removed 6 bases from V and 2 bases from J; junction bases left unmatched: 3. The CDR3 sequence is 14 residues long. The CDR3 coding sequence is TGTGCCAGCAGCTTACTAGCGGGAGCCTACGAGCAGTACTTC. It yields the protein CASSLLAGAYEQYF.

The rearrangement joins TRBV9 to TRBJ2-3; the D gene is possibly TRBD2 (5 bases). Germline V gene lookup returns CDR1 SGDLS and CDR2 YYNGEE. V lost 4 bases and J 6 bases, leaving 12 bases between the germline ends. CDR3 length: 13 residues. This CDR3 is CASSRDLRDTQYF. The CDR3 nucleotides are TGTGCCAGCAGCCGGGATCTTAGGGATACGCAGTATTTT.

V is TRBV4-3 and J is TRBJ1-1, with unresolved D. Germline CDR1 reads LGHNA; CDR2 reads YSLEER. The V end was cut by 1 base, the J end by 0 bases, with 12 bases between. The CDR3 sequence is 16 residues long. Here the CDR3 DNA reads TGCGCCAGCAGCCAAGCACAGATACCAATGAACACTGAAGCTTTCTTT. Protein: CASSQAQIPMNTEAFF.

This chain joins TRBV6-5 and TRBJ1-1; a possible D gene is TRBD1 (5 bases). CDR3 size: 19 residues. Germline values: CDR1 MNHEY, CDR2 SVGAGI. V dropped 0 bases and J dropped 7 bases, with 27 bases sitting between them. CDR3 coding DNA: TGTGCCAGCAGTTACTCGATTTGGAAACCGGAGGGGCCCGATATTGAAGCTTTCTTT. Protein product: CASSYSIWKPEGPDIEAFF.

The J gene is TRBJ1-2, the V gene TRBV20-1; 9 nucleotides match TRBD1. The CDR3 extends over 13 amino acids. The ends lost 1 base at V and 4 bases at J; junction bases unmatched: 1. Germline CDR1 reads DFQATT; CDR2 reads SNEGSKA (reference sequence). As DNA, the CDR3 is TGCAGTGCTAGAGGGGGACAGGGCTATGGCTACACCTTC. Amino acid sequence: CSARGGQGYGYTF.